The rows below give T cell receptor beta chains drawn from one sample of a study of blood T cell dynamics during melanoma immunotherapy. Sequenced by immunoSEQ multiplex PCR; TCRdb stores in-frame clones only, minus some. The table records several thousand clones, nearly 98% of them present only once. The input for sequencing was effector memory CD8+ T cells from blood, taken from a patient treated with checkpoint blockade. The receptors were gathered from a human donor with melanoma. CDR3s include the opening cysteine and the closing phenylalanine or tryptophan. D genes are given only for firm matches. For some rows the clone size is stated as once, few or many, or as a class when expanded; others skip it.

-	-	TRBV19	TRBJ2-3	TGTGCCAGTAGTATAGCCGGGAGAGGGGCAGATACGCAGTATTTT	CASSIAGRGADTQYF
-	-	TRBV4-1	TRBJ2-7	TGCGCCAGCAGCCGAATGGGACAGTCTAATTTGGGAGGTCCGGGAAACGAGCAGTACTTC	CASSRMGQSNLGGPGNEQYF
once	TRBD2	TRBV27	TRBJ2-7	TGTGCCAGCAGGTCGGGCGGGAGACTCTACGAGCAGTACTTC	CASRSGGRLYEQYF
-	TRBD2	TRBV12-5	TRBJ2-1	TGTGCTAGTGCCTTGTCGGCGGGGGGCTCCTACAATGAGCAGTTCTTC	CASALSAGGSYNEQFF
once	TRBD2	TRBV7-7	TRBJ2-7	TGTGCTAGCAGCTTATTAGAGGGAGGGCCCGCCTACGAGCAGTACTTC	CASSLLEGGPAYEQYF
-	TRBD2	TRBV5-1	TRBJ2-7	TGCGCCAGCAGCTTGGAGAGCGGGACCTACGAGCAGTACTTC	CASSLESGTYEQYF
-	TRBD1	TRBV19	TRBJ1-1	TGTGCCAGCCAACAGGGGGCGAACACTGAAGCTTTCTTT	CASQQGANTEAFF
-	-	TRBV6-1	TRBJ2-7	TGTGCCAGCAGTGAAGCAAGAGCTAGAGCCTCCTACGAGCAGTACTTC	CASSEARARASYEQYF
-	-	TRBV10-3	TRBJ2-5	TGTGCCATCAGTGAGTCGACGCGGGGTGGAGAGACCCAGTACTTC	CAISESTRGGETQYF
-	TRBD1	TRBV5-1	TRBJ1-4	TGCGCCAGCAGCGGGACAGGTGAACTGTTTTTT	CASSGTGELFF
-	-	TRBV18	TRBJ2-6	TGTGCCAGCTTACCGGAGGCTGGGGCCAACGTCCTGACTTTC	CASLPEAGANVLTF
-	TRBD2	TRBV2	TRBJ2-1	TGTGCCAGTACCGGGACTAGTAACTACAATGAGCAGTTCTTC	CASTGTSNYNEQFF
-	-	TRBV4-2	TRBJ2-7	TGTGCCAGCAGCCAAGATTGGGGGGGGCGAGAGCAGTACTTC	CASSQDWGGREQYF
-	-	TRBV29-1	TRBJ2-7	TGCAGCGCCGGGGATACCTACGAGCAGTACTTC	CSAGDTYEQYF
-	TRBD1	TRBV19	TRBJ1-1	TGTGCCAGTAGTAATAGGGGACAGGGGGGTGACACTGAAGCTTTCTTT	CASSNRGQGGDTEAFF
-	TRBD2	TRBV4-1	TRBJ2-1	TGCGCCAGCAGCCAACCACGGGGCCTAGCGGGAAAAAGCTCCTACAATGAGCAGTTCTTC	CASSQPRGLAGKSSYNEQFF
-	TRBD2	TRBV28	TRBJ2-2	TGTGCCAGCAGTTTAGAACTAGCGGAAACGAACACCGGGGAGCTGTTTTTT	CASSLELAETNTGELFF
-	-	TRBV5-1	TRBJ2-5	TGCGCCAGCAGCCCCCGCCAAGAGACCCAGTACTTC	CASSPRQETQYF
-	-	TRBV11-2	TRBJ2-7	TGTGCCAGCAGCCCGCTCTATTCCTACGAGCAGTACTTC	CASSPLYSYEQYF
-	TRBD2	TRBV4-1	TRBJ2-1	TGCGCCAGCAGAACGACTAGCGGGTCTTACAATGAGCAGTTCTTC	CASRTTSGSYNEQFF
-	-	TRBV6-5	TRBJ2-7	TGTGCCAGCAGTTACCAGGAGACATACGAGCAGTACTTC	CASSYQETYEQYF
-	-	TRBV10-1	TRBJ2-1	TGCGCCAGCAGTCGGGACGGCGCTCCCTACAATGAGCAGTTCTTC	CASSRDGAPYNEQFF
-	-	TRBV11-2	TRBJ2-3	TGTGCCAGCAGCACCAGCACAGATACGCAGTATTTT	CASSTSTDTQYF
once	-	TRBV11-3	TRBJ2-2	TGTGCCAGCTCTCCGGGGGAGGACCCCCCAGGGGAGCTGTTTTTT	CASSPGEDPPGELFF
-	-	TRBV6-1	TRBJ1-1	TGTGCCAGCAGTGAAAGCCGCACTGAAGCTTTCTTT	CASSESRTEAFF
-	-	TRBV2	TRBJ2-3	TGTGCCAGCAGTATACTGGAGGGCACAGATACGCAGTATTTT	CASSILEGTDTQYF
-	TRBD2	TRBV7-6	TRBJ2-4	TGTGCCAGCAGCTTTAAACTAGCGGGAGCTGCCAAAAACATTCAGTACTTC	CASSFKLAGAAKNIQYF
-	TRBD2	TRBV28	TRBJ2-7	TGTGCCAGCAGTTACGTAGCGGGAGAGAGCTACGAGCAGTACTTC	CASSYVAGESYEQYF
-	TRBD2	TRBV5-6	TRBJ2-4	TGTGCCAGCAGCGTTGGGGCTAGCGGGAGGGCCGGGGACATTCAGTACTTC	CASSVGASGRAGDIQYF
-	TRBD1	TRBV27	TRBJ2-7	TGTGCCAGCGGGGGACAGGGGAGTTACGAGCAGTACTTC	CASGGQGSYEQYF
-	-	TRBV15	TRBJ2-7	TGTGCCACCAGCTCCAACTACGAGCAGTACTTC	CATSSNYEQYF
-	TRBD2	TRBV28	TRBJ2-7	TGTGCCAGCAGTTTAGCGGGAGGGTCCTACGAGCAGTACTTC	CASSLAGGSYEQYF
-	TRBD1	TRBV7-9	TRBJ1-4	TGTGCCAGCAGCTTTGGGACAGCCACAACTAATGAAAAACTGTTTTTT	CASSFGTATTNEKLFF
-	-	TRBV7-8	TRBJ1-2	TGTGCCAGCAGCTTAGCGTTGGGGGCGGGAGGCTACACCTTC	CASSLALGAGGYTF
-	TRBD2	TRBV14	TRBJ2-7	TGTGCCAGCAGCCAAGTAGCGGGAGAGGGGCACGAGCAGTACTTC	CASSQVAGEGHEQYF
-	-	TRBV19	TRBJ2-7	TGTGCCAGTAGTCCCGGGACCCGCTACGAGCAGTACTTC	CASSPGTRYEQYF
-	TRBD1	TRBV11-2	TRBJ2-5	TGTGCCAGCAGCTATACCCCACAGGGGGCGAGGTACTTC	CASSYTPQGARYF